Only one count was recorded for the clone carrying this TCR beta chain. The TCRbeta library was prepared with unique molecular identifiers. TCRdb reprocessed the PCR reads via MiXCR and lists one record per CDR3 protein. The table shows around 450,000 distinct CDR3 sequences, with approximately 10% occurring only once. The sample comes from a study of T-cell reconstitution after alpha-beta-depleted transplantation in children. This TCR was sampled from a child aged 2-15 years with inherited bone marrow failure, due to receive a stem cell transplant. The sequenced sample was PBMCs, obtained before TCRalphabeta/CD19-depleted stem cell transplant.

The CDR3 here is CASSSRGIGHQETQYF. Here the CDR3 DNA reads TGTGCCAGTTCCTCTCGGGGGATTGGACACCAAGAGACCCAGTACTTC. The V gene is TRBV19, the J gene TRBJ2-5; possible D gene TRBD2, 6 bases. This CDR3 has 16 amino acids. Trimming took 8 bases from V and 0 from J, leaving 19 bases between them. CDR1 is LNHDA and CDR2 is SQIVND in the germline V gene (reference sequence).